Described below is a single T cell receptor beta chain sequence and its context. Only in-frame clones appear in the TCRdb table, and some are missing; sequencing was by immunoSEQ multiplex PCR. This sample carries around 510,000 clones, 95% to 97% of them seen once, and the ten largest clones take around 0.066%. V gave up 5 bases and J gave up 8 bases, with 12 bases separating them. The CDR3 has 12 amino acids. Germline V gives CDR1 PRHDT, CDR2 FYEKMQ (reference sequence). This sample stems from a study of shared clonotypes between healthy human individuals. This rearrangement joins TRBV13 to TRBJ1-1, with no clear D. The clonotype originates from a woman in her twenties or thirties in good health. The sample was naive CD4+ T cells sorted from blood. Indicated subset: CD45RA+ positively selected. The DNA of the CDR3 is TGTGCCAGCAGCCCAAGTCGTCCCGAAGCTTTCTTT. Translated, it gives CASSPSRPEAFF.